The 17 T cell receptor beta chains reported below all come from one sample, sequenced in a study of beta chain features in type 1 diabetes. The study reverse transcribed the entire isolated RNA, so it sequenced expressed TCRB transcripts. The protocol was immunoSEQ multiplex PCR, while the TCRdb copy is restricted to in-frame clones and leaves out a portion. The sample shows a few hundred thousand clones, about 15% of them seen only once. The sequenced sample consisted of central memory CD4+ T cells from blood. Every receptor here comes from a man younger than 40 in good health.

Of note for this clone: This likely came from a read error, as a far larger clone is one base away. The CDR3 spells CASSQAATDYGYTF. The DNA of the CDR3 is TGTGCCAGCAGCCAAGCGGCGACGGACTATGGCTACACCTTC. The rearrangement uses TRBV14 and TRBJ1-2, with D hard to call. Germline V gene data show CDR1 as SGHDN and CDR2 as FVKESK. Trimming cost V 1 base and J 3 bases, with 9 bases left between them. The CDR3 spans 14 residues.

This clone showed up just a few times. CDR3 DNA sequence: TGCGCCAGCAGCTTGAGGGCCGGGGGCGCGACCTACGAGCAGTACTTC. Protein sequence: CASSLRAGGATYEQYF. The chain is built from TRBV5-1 and TRBJ2-7, with D possibly called TRBD1 or TRBD2 (6 bases each). Germline assignment: CDR1 SGHRS and CDR2 YFSETQ. V was pared by 1 base and J by 2 bases, with 16 bases between. The CDR3 has 16 residues. The full variable domain, with the rest looked up from reference TRBV5-1 and TRBJ2-7, is KAGVTQTPRYLIKTRGQQVTLSCSPISGHRSVSWYQQTPGQGLQFLFEYFSETQRNKGNFPGRFSGRQFSNSRSEMNVSTLELGDSALYLCASSLRAGGATYEQYFGPGTRLTVT.

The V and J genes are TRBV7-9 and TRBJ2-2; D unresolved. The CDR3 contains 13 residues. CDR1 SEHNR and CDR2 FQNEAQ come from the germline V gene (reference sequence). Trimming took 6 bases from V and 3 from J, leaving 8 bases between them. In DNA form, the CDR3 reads TGTGCCAGCAGTGATGGGCACACCGGGGAGCTGTTTTTT. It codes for CASSDGHTGELFF.

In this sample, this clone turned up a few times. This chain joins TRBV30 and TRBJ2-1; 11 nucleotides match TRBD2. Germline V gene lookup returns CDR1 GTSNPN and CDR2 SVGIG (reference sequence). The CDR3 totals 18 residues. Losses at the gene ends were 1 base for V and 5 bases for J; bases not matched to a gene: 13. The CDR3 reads CAWSGLAGGKNINNEQFF. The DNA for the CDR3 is TGTGCCTGGAGTGGGCTAGCGGGAGGCAAAAATATAAACAATGAGCAGTTCTTC.

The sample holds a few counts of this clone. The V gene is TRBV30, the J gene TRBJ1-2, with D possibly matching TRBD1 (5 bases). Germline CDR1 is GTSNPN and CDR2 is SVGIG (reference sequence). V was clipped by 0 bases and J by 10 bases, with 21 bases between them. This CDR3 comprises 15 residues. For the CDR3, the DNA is TGTGCCTGGAGTGTACTGAGGGGTCAACGGGGCCCCTACACCTTC. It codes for CAWSVLRGQRGPYTF.

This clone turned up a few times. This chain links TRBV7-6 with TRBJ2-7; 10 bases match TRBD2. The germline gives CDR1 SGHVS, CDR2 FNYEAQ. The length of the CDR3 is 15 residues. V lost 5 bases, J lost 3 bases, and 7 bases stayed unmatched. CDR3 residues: CASSLSSGGGYEQYF. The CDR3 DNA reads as TGTGCCAGCAGCCTCTCTAGCGGGGGAGGCTACGAGCAGTACTTC.

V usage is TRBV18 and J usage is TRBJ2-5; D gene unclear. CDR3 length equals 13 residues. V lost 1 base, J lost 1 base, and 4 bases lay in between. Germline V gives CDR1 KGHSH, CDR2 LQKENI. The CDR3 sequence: CASSPLFQETQYF. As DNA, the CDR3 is TGTGCCAGCTCACCACTTTTCCAAGAGACCCAGTACTTC. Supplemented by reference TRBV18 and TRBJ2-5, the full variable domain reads NAGVMQNPRHLVRRRGQEARLRCSPMKGHSHVYWYRQLPEEGLKFMVYLQKENIIDESGMPKERFSAEFPKEGPSILRIQQVVRGDSAAYFCASSPLFQETQYFGPGTRLLVL.

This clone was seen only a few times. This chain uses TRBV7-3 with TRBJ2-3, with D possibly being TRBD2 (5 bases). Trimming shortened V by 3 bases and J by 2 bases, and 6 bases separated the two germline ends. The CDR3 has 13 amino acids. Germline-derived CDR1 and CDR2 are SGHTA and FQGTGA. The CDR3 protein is CASSFGNTDTQYF. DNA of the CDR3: TGTGCCAGCAGCTTCGGGAACACAGATACGCAGTATTTT.

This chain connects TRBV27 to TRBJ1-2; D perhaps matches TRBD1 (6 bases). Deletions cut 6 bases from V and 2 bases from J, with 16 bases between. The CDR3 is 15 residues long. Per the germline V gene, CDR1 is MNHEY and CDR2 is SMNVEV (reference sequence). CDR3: CASSKSGTQNYGYTF. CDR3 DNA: TGTGCCAGCAGCAAGTCCGGGACACAAAACTATGGCTACACCTTC.

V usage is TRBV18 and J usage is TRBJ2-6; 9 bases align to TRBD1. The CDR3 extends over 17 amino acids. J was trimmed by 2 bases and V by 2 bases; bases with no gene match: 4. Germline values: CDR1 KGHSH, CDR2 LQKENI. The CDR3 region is CASSPTQGAPGANVLTF. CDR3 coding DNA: TGTGCCAGCTCACCAACACAGGGGGCGCCTGGGGCCAACGTCCTGACTTTC.

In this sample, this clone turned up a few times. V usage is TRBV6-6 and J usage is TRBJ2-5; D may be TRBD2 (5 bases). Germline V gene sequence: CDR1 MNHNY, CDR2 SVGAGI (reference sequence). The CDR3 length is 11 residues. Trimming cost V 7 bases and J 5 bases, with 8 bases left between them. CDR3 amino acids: CASKGEETQYF. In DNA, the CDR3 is TGTGCCAGCAAGGGAGAGGAGACCCAGTACTTC.

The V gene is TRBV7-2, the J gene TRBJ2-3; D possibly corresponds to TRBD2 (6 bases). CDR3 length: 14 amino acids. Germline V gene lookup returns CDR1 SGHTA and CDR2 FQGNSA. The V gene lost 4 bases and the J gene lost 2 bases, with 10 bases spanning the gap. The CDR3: CASSSGLFTDTQYF. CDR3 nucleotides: TGTGCCAGCAGCTCTGGACTATTCACAGATACGCAGTATTTT.

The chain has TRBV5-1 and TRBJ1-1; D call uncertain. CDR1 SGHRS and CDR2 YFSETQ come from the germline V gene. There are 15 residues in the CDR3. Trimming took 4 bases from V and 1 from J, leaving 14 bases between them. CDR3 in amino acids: CASSLNEATNTEAFF. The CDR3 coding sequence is TGCGCCAGCAGCCTGAATGAAGCAACGAACACTGAAGCTTTCTTT. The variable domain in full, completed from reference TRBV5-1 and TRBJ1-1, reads KAGVTQTPRYLIKTRGQQVTLSCSPISGHRSVSWYQQTPGQGLQFLFEYFSETQRNKGNFPGRFSGRQFSNSRSEMNVSTLELGDSALYLCASSLNEATNTEAFFGQGTRLTVV.

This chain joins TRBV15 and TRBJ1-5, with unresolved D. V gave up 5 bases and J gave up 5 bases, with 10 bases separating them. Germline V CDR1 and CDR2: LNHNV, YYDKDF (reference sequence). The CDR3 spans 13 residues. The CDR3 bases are TGTGCCACCAGCGCCGAACCAGATCAGCCCCAGCATTTT. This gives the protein CATSAEPDQPQHF.

The CDR3 is CASSPSAAYEQYV. In DNA form, the CDR3 reads TGTGCCAGCTCACCATCGGCAGCCTACGAGCAGTACGTC. The V and J genes are TRBV18 and TRBJ2-7; unclear D gene. This CDR3 has 13 residues. Germline V gene lookup returns CDR1 KGHSH and CDR2 LQKENI. V was pared by 2 bases and J by 2 bases, with 7 bases between.

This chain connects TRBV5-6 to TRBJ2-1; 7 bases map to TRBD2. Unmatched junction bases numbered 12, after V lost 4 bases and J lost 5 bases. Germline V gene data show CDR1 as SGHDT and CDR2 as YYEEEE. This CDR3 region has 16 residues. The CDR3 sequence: CASSAFWRELDNEQFF. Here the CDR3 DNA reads TGTGCCAGCAGCGCCTTCTGGCGGGAGTTGGACAATGAGCAGTTCTTC. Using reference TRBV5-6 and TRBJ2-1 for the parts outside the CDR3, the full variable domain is DAGVTQSPTHLIKTRGQQVTLRCSPKSGHDTVSWYQQALGQGPQFIFQYYEEEERQRGNFPDRFSGHQFPNYSSELNVNALLLGDSALYLCASSAFWRELDNEQFFGPGTRLTVL.

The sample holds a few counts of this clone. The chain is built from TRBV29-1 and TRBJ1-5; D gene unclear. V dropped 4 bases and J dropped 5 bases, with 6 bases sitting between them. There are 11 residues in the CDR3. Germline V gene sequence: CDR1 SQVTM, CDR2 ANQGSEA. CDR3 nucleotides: TGCAGCGTTGGTACAGATCAGCCCCAGCATTTT. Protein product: CSVGTDQPQHF. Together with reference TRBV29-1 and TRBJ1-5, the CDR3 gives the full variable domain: SAVISQKPSRDICQRGTSLTIQCQVDSQVTMMFWYRQQPGQSLTLIATANQGSEATYESGFVIDKFPISRPNLTFSTLTVSNMSPEDSSIYLCSVGTDQPQHFGDGTRLSIL.